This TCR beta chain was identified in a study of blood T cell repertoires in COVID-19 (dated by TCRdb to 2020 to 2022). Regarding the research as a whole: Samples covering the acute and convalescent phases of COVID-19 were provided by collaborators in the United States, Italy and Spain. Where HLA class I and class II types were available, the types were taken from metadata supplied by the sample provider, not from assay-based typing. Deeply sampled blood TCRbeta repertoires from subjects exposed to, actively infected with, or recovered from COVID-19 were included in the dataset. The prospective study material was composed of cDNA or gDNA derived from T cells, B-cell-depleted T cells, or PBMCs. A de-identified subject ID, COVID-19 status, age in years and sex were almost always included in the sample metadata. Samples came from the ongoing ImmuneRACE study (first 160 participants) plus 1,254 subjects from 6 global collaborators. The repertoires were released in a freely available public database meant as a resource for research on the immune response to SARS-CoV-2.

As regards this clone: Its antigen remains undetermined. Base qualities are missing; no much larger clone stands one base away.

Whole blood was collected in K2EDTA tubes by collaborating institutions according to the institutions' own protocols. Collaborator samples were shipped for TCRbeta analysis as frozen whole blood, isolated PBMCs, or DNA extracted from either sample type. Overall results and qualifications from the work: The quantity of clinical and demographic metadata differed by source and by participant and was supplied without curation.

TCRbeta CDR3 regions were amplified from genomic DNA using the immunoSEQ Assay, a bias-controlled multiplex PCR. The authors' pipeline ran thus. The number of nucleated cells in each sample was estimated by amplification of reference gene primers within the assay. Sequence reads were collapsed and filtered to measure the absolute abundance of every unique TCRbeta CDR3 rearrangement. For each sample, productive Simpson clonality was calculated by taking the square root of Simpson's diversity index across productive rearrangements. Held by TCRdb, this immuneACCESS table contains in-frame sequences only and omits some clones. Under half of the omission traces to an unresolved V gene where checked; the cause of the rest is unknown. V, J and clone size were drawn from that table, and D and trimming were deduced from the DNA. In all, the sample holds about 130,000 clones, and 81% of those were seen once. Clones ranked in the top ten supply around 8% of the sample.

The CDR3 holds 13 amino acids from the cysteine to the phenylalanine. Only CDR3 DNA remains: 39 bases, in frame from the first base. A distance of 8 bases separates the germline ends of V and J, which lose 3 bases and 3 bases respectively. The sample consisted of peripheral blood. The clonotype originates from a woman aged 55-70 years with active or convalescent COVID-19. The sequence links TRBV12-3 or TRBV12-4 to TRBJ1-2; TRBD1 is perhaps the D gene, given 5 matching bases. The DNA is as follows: TGTGCCAGCAGTTTTAGGGGTGACTATGGCTACACCTTC. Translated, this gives CASSFRGDYGYTF.